This is a list of T cell receptor beta chains from one sample in a study of human T cells and chemical hapten exposure. From the RACE reads, TCRdb called clonotypes with MiXCR, one entry per CDR3 protein. The sample includes 150,000 to 200,000 distinct CDR3 sequences, roughly a quarter of them seen just once. The sequenced sample was whole blood, obtained in connection with sensitization to the hapten diphenylcyclopropenone (DPC). The receptors were gathered from a middle-aged woman with alopecia areata. Some clones in this sample may be carry-over from other donors' samples. Each CDR3 is given with its conserved first and last residue. D genes are given only for firm matches. The size of a clone is reported for some rows only, either as once, few or many, or as a class for expanded clones.

-	TRBV7-3	16	TRBJ2-6	TRBD1	CASSFGTGRGANVLTF	TGTGCCAGCAGCTTCGGGACAGGTCGTGGGGCCAACGTCCTGACTTTC
-	TRBV15	13	TRBJ1-3	-	CATSRDTGNTIYF	TGTGCCACCAGCAGAGATACTGGAAACACCATATATTTT
-	TRBV7-2	15	TRBJ2-3	TRBD1	CASSFRTGGADMQYF	TGTGCCAGCAGCTTCCGGACAGGGGGCGCAGATATGCAGTATTTT
-	TRBV29-1	13	TRBJ1-1	TRBD1	CSVMTGMNTEAFF	TGCAGCGTGATGACAGGGATGAACACTGAAGCTTTCTTT
-	TRBV21-1	19	TRBJ2-1	-	CASSKAPREGLISYNEQFF	TGTGCCAGCAGCAAAGCTCCCCGGGAGGGCCTAATCTCCTACAATGAGCAGTTCTTC
few	TRBV29-1	10	TRBJ1-1	-	CSVEGPEAFF	TGCAGCGTTGAGGGCCCTGAAGCTTTCTTT
-	TRBV7-2	16	TRBJ2-2	-	CASSNHRVLNTGELFF	TGTGCCAGCAGCAACCACAGGGTTCTGAACACCGGGGAGCTGTTTTTT
few	TRBV6-1	11	TRBJ2-7	-	CASSRPYEQYF	TGTGCCAGCAGCAGACCCTACGAGCAGTACTTC
-	TRBV6-5	14	TRBJ1-2	TRBD1	CASSLTGGAGGYTF	TGTGCCAGCAGTCTGACAGGGGGTGCGGGTGGCTACACCTTC
few	TRBV29-1	13	TRBJ1-2	-	CSVAGDSSHGYTF	TGCAGCGTTGCCGGTGATTCAAGCCATGGCTACACCTTC
few	TRBV10-3	16	TRBJ2-1	-	CAISKTGLSEANEQFF	TGTGCCATCAGTAAAACCGGGCTCTCGGAGGCCAATGAGCAGTTCTTC
few	TRBV6-6	11	TRBJ2-3	TRBD2	CAGGSTDTQYF	TGCGCGGGAGGGAGCACAGATACGCAGTATTTT
-	TRBV3-1	17	TRBJ2-1	TRBD2	CASSQRLAGTTYNEQFF	TGTGCCAGCAGCCAGCGTCTAGCGGGTACTACCTACAATGAGCAGTTCTTC
few	TRBV29-1	13	TRBJ1-2	-	CSVAESEGYGYTF	TGCAGCGTTGCTGAGTCCGAAGGGTATGGCTACACCTTC
-	TRBV6-2/TRBV6-3	14	TRBJ2-7	-	CASTGPGQYYEQYF	TGTGCCAGCACTGGACCGGGTCAATACTACGAGCAGTACTTC
-	TRBV7-9	14	TRBJ1-2	-	CASSSQGPNYGYTF	TGTGCCAGCAGCTCCCAGGGGCCCAACTATGGCTACACCTTC
-	TRBV21-1	11	TRBJ1-5	-	CASSQGQPQHF	TGTGCCAGCAGCCAAGGGCAGCCCCAGCATTTT
few	TRBV7-9	15	TRBJ2-1	TRBD1	CASSGGQGPYNEQFF	TGTGCCAGCAGCGGTGGACAGGGGCCTTACAATGAGCAGTTCTTC
-	TRBV20-1	12	TRBJ2-5	TRBD2	CSARKTSGEQYF	TGCAGTGCTAGAAAGACTAGCGGGGAACAGTACTTC
-	TRBV4-2	14	TRBJ2-5	-	CASSQFGTQETQYF	TGTGCCAGCAGCCAATTCGGGACCCAAGAGACCCAGTACTTC
-	TRBV11-2	19	TRBJ2-3	TRBD2	CASSLGSSGILIQGDTQYF	TGTGCCAGCAGCTTAGGGTCTAGCGGGATTTTAATTCAGGGAGATACGCAGTATTTT
-	TRBV4-3	15	TRBJ1-5	TRBD1	CASSQDGTVSQPQHF	TGCGCCAGCAGCCAAGACGGGACAGTGAGTCAGCCCCAGCATTTT
few	TRBV7-2	13	TRBJ2-7	TRBD2	CASSLREGDEQYF	TGTGCCAGCAGCTTGCGGGAGGGCGACGAGCAGTACTTC
few	TRBV12-3/TRBV12-4	12	TRBJ1-2	-	CASSRLRIGYTF	TGTGCCAGCAGCCGCTTACGTATCGGCTACACCTTC
few	TRBV29-1	13	TRBJ1-2	-	CSVEVMGDYGYTF	TGCAGCGTTGAGGTTATGGGTGACTATGGCTACACCTTC
many	TRBV20-1	14	TRBJ2-3	-	CSARLSTSTDTQYF	TGCAGTGCTAGACTATCGACTAGCACAGATACGCAGTATTTT
-	TRBV18	15	TRBJ1-5	TRBD1	CASSPPDRAYQPQHF	TGTGCCAGCTCACCACCGGACAGGGCTTATCAGCCCCAGCATTTT
few	TRBV7-2	16	TRBJ1-6	TRBD1	CASSLAQGGVNSPLHF	TGTGCCAGCAGCTTAGCGCAGGGGGGCGTTAATTCACCCCTCCACTTT
few	TRBV20-1	15	TRBJ2-7	TRBD2	CSASGSTSGSNEQYF	TGCAGTGCTAGTGGTTCGACTAGCGGGAGTAACGAGCAGTACTTC
many	TRBV7-3	13	TRBJ2-3	-	CASSFSSTDTQYF	TGTGCCAGCAGCTTCTCGAGCACAGATACGCAGTATTTT
few	TRBV29-1	14	TRBJ2-3	-	CSVDLGSRADTQYF	TGCAGCGTTGATTTGGGTTCAAGGGCAGATACGCAGTATTTT
-	TRBV10-3	12	TRBJ2-3	-	CAISMEGDTQYF	TGTGCCATCAGTATGGAAGGGGATACGCAGTATTTT
-	TRBV29-1	15	TRBJ1-2	TRBD1	CSVAGAGQSNYGYTF	TGCAGCGTTGCCGGAGCGGGACAGTCTAACTATGGCTACACCTTC
few	TRBV4-3	15	TRBJ2-7	-	CASSQAGDVLYEQYF	TGCGCCAGCAGCCAAGCCGGAGATGTCCTCTACGAGCAGTACTTC
-	TRBV29-1	14	TRBJ2-3	TRBD1	CSVATGMVTDTQYF	TGCAGCGTCGCGACAGGGATGGTCACAGATACGCAGTATTTT
many	TRBV29-1	14	TRBJ2-7	-	CSVGASTGIYEQYF	TGCAGCGTGGGGGCCTCGACAGGCATTTACGAGCAGTACTTC
-	TRBV29-1	12	TRBJ2-3	-	CSVSDGTDTQYF	TGCAGCGTTTCGGACGGCACAGATACGCAGTATTTT
-	TRBV27	13	TRBJ1-4	-	CASSLHLGEKLFF	TGTGCCAGCAGTCTGCACTTGGGTGAAAAACTGTTTTTT
few	TRBV28	14	TRBJ1-6	-	CASSANGGYSPLHF	TGTGCCAGCAGCGCTAACGGAGGGTATTCACCCCTCCACTTT
-	TRBV6-5	14	TRBJ2-7	-	CASRDDRTAYEQYF	TGTGCCAGCAGAGACGACAGGACAGCCTACGAGCAGTACTTC
-	TRBV7-6	14	TRBJ1-2	-	CASSSQGGSYGYTF	TGTGCCAGCAGCTCACAGGGCGGGTCCTATGGCTACACCTTC
few	TRBV5-1	14	TRBJ2-1	TRBD1	CASSSGTGYNEQFF	TGCGCCAGCAGCTCCGGGACAGGGTACAATGAGCAGTTCTTC
-	TRBV14	14	TRBJ2-1	TRBD1	CASSQMGQGNEQFF	TGTGCCAGCAGCCAAATGGGACAGGGAAATGAGCAGTTCTTC
-	TRBV9	16	TRBJ2-2	TRBD1	CASSARQGARAGELFF	TGTGCCAGCAGCGCCCGACAGGGGGCGCGGGCCGGGGAGCTGTTTTTT
-	TRBV7-2	14	TRBJ2-7	TRBD1	CASSRDRALNEQYF	TGTGCCAGCAGCAGGGACAGGGCGTTAAACGAGCAGTACTTC
-	TRBV4-1	18	TRBJ2-3	TRBD2	CASSQVPQRELNTDTQYF	TGCGCCAGCAGCCAAGTCCCCCAGCGGGAGCTAAACACAGATACGCAGTATTTT
few	TRBV3-1	15	TRBJ2-7	-	CASSPRERDRAEQYF	TGTGCCAGCAGTCCCCGGGAAAGGGATCGGGCCGAGCAGTACTTC
-	TRBV7-8	13	TRBJ1-2	-	CASSSGANYGYTF	TGTGCCAGCAGCTCAGGGGCTAACTATGGCTACACCTTC
-	TRBV29-1	14	TRBJ1-1	-	CSARTRDLNTEAFF	TGCAGCGCCCGAACCCGGGACCTTAACACTGAAGCTTTCTTT
few	TRBV9	17	TRBJ1-6	TRBD1	CASSAGGGQGRNSPLHF	TGTGCCAGCAGCGCGGGAGGTGGACAGGGGAGGAATTCACCCCTCCACTTT
few	TRBV4-2	15	TRBJ2-7	-	CASSQDLPQLYEQYF	TGTGCCAGCAGCCAAGATCTTCCTCAGCTCTACGAGCAGTACTTC
-	TRBV28	13	TRBJ2-3	-	CATSGPGTDTQYF	TGTGCCACCTCTGGGCCCGGGACAGATACGCAGTATTTT
-	TRBV12-5	13	TRBJ1-6	-	CARPGTSCSPLHF	TGTGCTAGGCCCGGGACAAGCTGCTCACCCCTCCACTTT
-	TRBV15	14	TRBJ1-1	-	CATSRVGRDTEAFF	TGTGCCACCAGCAGAGTAGGTCGGGACACTGAAGCTTTCTTT
-	TRBV4-3	16	TRBJ2-7	-	CASSQDRGRVSYEQYF	TGCGCCAGCAGCCAAGATAGGGGCAGGGTGTCCTACGAGCAGTACTTC
-	TRBV12-3/TRBV12-4	15	TRBJ2-2	-	CASRARQANTGELFF	TGTGCCAGCAGGGCACGACAGGCCAACACCGGGGAGCTGTTTTTT
many	TRBV20-1	15	TRBJ1-5	-	CSAPYGGTGNQPQHF	TGCAGTGCTCCGTACGGGGGAACGGGCAATCAGCCCCAGCATTTT